The subject of this entry is one TCR beta chain. This clonotype has a handful of counts. Its specific antigen is unknown. The record has no base qualities; no much larger clone is one base away. Hyperthyroidism patients were newly diagnosed, with disease duration under 2 months, and aged 18 to 65 years. Exclusion was applied to patients with uncontrolled infections, other autoimmune diseases, pregnancy or lactation. Diagnoses were based on clinical symptoms, serum thyroxine and TRAb, thyroid ultrasound and orbital computed tomography. Blood from progressor patients was collected at the time of first diagnosis with hyperthyroidism, before any ophthalmopathy symptoms had appeared. Ficoll-Paque density gradient centrifugation was used to isolate PBMCs from around 9.1 ml of fresh peripheral blood. Progressor patients were first diagnosed with Graves' hyperthyroidism and then developed ophthalmopathy during follow-up. Total RNA was extracted using Trizol reagent, and RNA quality was assessed on an Agilent 2100 Bioanalyzer.

This entry comes from a study of T cells in Graves' hyperthyroidism and ophthalmopathy (dated by TCRdb to between 2018 and 2021). For the wider study: Peripheral blood samples were taken at the time of initial diagnosis, prior to any treatment. To identify distinguishing TCR V-J signatures, a discovery cohort of 90 to 100 patients was used, comprising some 45 with Graves' ophthalmopathy and some 60 with stable Graves' hyperthyroidism. Prospective prediction of ophthalmopathy was tested in an independent validation cohort consisting of fewer than 20 hyperthyroidism patients and over 15 patients who later progressed to ophthalmopathy. The 85 to 100 discovery patients were divided at random into training and test sets in a 7:3 ratio. In addition, the study compared T-cell repertoires in thyroid tissue and in blood from several Graves' hyperthyroidism patients. After blood sampling, hyperthyroidism patients were treated with methimazole at a starting dose of 30 mg daily, and ophthalmopathy patients were treated with high-dose intravenous methylprednisolone. The paper describes TCR Vbeta CDR3 sequencing of about 140 peripheral blood samples, made up of under 50 ophthalmopathy patients, roughly 75 hyperthyroidism patients and some 17 progressor patients. What the authors observed across the whole study: A model built on a 13 V-J signature distinguished ophthalmopathy from stable hyperthyroidism, reaching roughly 88% sensitivity and around 82% specificity in cross-validation and 80%/75% in testing. In validation, the model predicted progression to ophthalmopathy with around 71% sensitivity and over 72% specificity, a median of around 6.6 months before onset. Most expanded thyroid clonotypes (frequency above 0.001) were also detected in blood, suggesting blood repertoires may reflect thyroid immune responses. Sample size was not statistically predetermined, and blinding of investigators to group allocation was not performed.

Spanning cysteine to phenylalanine, the CDR3 consists of 15 amino acids. The DNA shown is the 45-base CDR3, in frame from base 1. CDR1 and CDR2 (MGHRA, YSYEKL) derive from the germline V gene. Trimming at the junction amounts to 0 bases on V and 0 bases on J, and the germline ends lie 7 bases apart. The TCR beta CDR3 regions were amplified from the RNA transcripts. The first round of RT-PCR for the TCR CDR3 was performed with the HTBI primer set and the Qiagen OneStep RT-PCR kit. Libraries were constructed in a second round of multiplex PCR, after which size selection and purification were carried out. Paired-end sequencing of the libraries was performed with 100 bp reads on an Illumina HiSeq2000. The authors processed their data as follows. SOAPnuke was used to process the raw data, throwing out any read that contained adapters or uncalled bases, had a mean Phred below 15, or lacked an exact constant-primer or identifier match. High-quality paired reads were merged with COPE v1.2.5, and unique nucleotide sequences were defined as clonotypes. Clonotypes were aligned to IMGT TRBV, TRBD and TRBJ reference segments using MiTCR v1.1. The analysis was restricted to V-J combinations with a frequency above 0.0001, which together covered 99.2% of the repertoires. A TCS score was defined as the ratio of F50 (clonal expansion) to E x V (chaos), with BLOSUM62-based TCRdist applied between CDR3 peptides within each V-J. Welch's t-statistics and random forest reduced just over 500 V-J features to roughly 13, which were used in a naive Bayes classifier (R e1071). TCRdb reran the public reads through fastp at Q25 and MiXCR, keeping productive beta chains. Identical CDR3 proteins give one entry, which carries the most common genes and DNA. The V and J calls were determined by TCRdb, not by the authors. The sample table contains some 270,000 distinct CDR3 sequences; only one count was recorded for less than 15% of them. The ten largest clones take up almost 8% of the sample.

The chain couples TRBV4-1 to TRBJ2-3, with the D gene not clear enough to name. This clonotype was sampled from a woman aged 25 to 39 with Graves' hyperthyroidism that later progressed to Graves' ophthalmopathy. Sequencing was performed on blood. The CDR3: CASSQEARSTDTQYF. The nucleotide sequence is TGCGCCAGCAGCCAAGAGGCTAGGAGCACAGATACGCAGTATTTT.